A selection of T cell receptor beta chains follows, all from one sample in a study of T cell changes during pregnancy in multiple sclerosis. Using immunoSEQ multiplex PCR, the repertoire was profiled, and TCRdb retains in-frame clones only, with some absent. In the table there are 45,000 to 65,000 clones, roughly 90% of which are singletons. Sequencing was performed on CD4+ T cells from peripheral blood mononuclear cells, taken after pregnancy. The receptors shown here come from a female donor with multiple sclerosis, enrolled in a pregnancy study. Each CDR3 is given with its conserved first and last residue. The D gene is left open where the match is weak. The size entry is marked missing in some rows and otherwise reads once, few, many or a size class.

size,V,D,J,DNA,CDR3
.,TRBV29-1,.,TRBJ1-4,TGCAGCGTTGAAGATCCGCAGGGAATTAATGAAAAACTGTTTTTT,CSVEDPQGINEKLFF
.,TRBV28,TRBD2,TRBJ2-7,TGTGCCAGCAGTTCCCTCTCAGCGGGAGGCCTCTACGAGCAGTACTTC,CASSSLSAGGLYEQYF
.,TRBV7-6,TRBD2,TRBJ2-1,TGTGCCAGCAGCACACGACTAGCCACCCGGGGAAATGAGCAGTTCTTC,CASSTRLATRGNEQFF
.,TRBV4-2,TRBD1,TRBJ2-5,TGTGCCAGCAGCCAAGGACAGGGAACTGTGCCTGAGACCCAGTACTTC,CASSQGQGTVPETQYF
.,TRBV5-6,TRBD1,TRBJ2-7,TGTGCCAGCAGCTTCGACAGGGGGCCGATTGCCTACGAGCAGTACTTC,CASSFDRGPIAYEQYF
.,TRBV5-1,TRBD2,TRBJ2-7,TGCGCCAGCAGCCCCGCCCTAGCGGGGTCCCGCTACGAGCAGTACTTC,CASSPALAGSRYEQYF
.,TRBV7-6,.,TRBJ2-2,TGTGCCAGCAGCGCGATAAGACTGGAGAATGGCGGGGAGCTGTTTTTT,CASSAIRLENGGELFF
.,TRBV18,.,TRBJ1-1,TGTGCCAGCTCAAGGACAGTCTACACTGAAGCTTTCTTT,CASSRTVYTEAFF
.,TRBV2,TRBD1,TRBJ2-5,TGTGCCAGCAGTGAGGACAGGGGCAACCAAGAGACCCAGTACTTC,CASSEDRGNQETQYF
once,TRBV7-9,TRBD2,TRBJ2-1,TGTGCCAGCAGCTTAGGGAGGGAGCGGGAGTCCTACAATGAGCAGTTCTTC,CASSLGRERESYNEQFF
.,TRBV19,.,TRBJ2-2,TGTGCCAGTAGTGACCCTCGGGGGTACACCGGGGAGCTGTTTTTT,CASSDPRGYTGELFF
.,TRBV6-1,.,TRBJ2-1,TGTGCCAGCAGTGAACTATCTATTCCACGTTTCTTC,CASSELSIPRFF
once,TRBV7-2,.,TRBJ1-1,TGTGCCAGCAGCCCCTTTAATGGGAGGAACACTGAAGCTTTCTTT,CASSPFNGRNTEAFF
few,TRBV29-1,.,TRBJ1-5,TGCAGCGTTGCTTCCCAGGGGAATCAGCCCCAGCATTTT,CSVASQGNQPQHF
once,TRBV2,TRBD1,TRBJ2-7,TGTGCCAGCAGTGGACAGGGCCGCTCTTCCTACGAGCAGTACTTC,CASSGQGRSSYEQYF
.,TRBV2,TRBD2,TRBJ2-2,TGTGCCAGCAGTTTTAGCGGGAGTAGTTACACCGGGGAGCTGTTTTTT,CASSFSGSSYTGELFF
.,TRBV7-3,.,TRBJ2-1,TGTGCCAGCAGCTCGAAAGTCCCGGGCAATGAGCAGTTCTTC,CASSSKVPGNEQFF
.,TRBV7-2,.,TRBJ1-5,TGTGCCTCCGGAGGTAATCAGCCCCAGCATTTT,CASGGNQPQHF
once,TRBV6-5,.,TRBJ1-5,TGTGCCAGCAGTGAGGATTTGGTTCAGCCCCAGCATTTT,CASSEDLVQPQHF
.,TRBV19,TRBD1,TRBJ2-3,TGTGCCAGTAGTATCCCGAGGGGGCCGCGGTCAGATACGCAGTATTTT,CASSIPRGPRSDTQYF
.,TRBV7-3,.,TRBJ2-5,TGTGCCAGCAGCTTAAGTATTGGAGAGCCCCAGTACTTC,CASSLSIGEPQYF
.,TRBV29-1,TRBD2,TRBJ2-1,TGCAGCGTTGATTCTAGCGGGCTCTACAATGAGCAGTTCTTC,CSVDSSGLYNEQFF
.,TRBV11-2,TRBD2,TRBJ2-7,TGTGCCAGCAGCACCTCTGGCCTAGCGGGAAAGTTGAGATACGAGCAGTACTTC,CASSTSGLAGKLRYEQYF
.,TRBV9,.,TRBJ2-5,TGTGCCAGCAGCGTATCGAGGGAAGAGACCCAGTACTTC,CASSVSREETQYF
.,TRBV28,.,TRBJ1-1,TGTGCCAGCAGTTTACTCGGGTGGCTGAACACTGAAGCTTTCTTT,CASSLLGWLNTEAFF
.,TRBV11-3,TRBD2,TRBJ2-1,TGTGCCAGCAGCTTATGGCGGGGGGGCAATGAGCAGTTCTTC,CASSLWRGGNEQFF
.,TRBV7-9,TRBD2,TRBJ2-1,TGTGCCAGCAGCTTAGGAGTGGGGGGACTAGCGGGATTCAATGAGCAGTTCTTC,CASSLGVGGLAGFNEQFF
.,TRBV5-1,TRBD1,TRBJ1-1,TGCGCCAGCAGCTACCGACAGGGGGCGGCCACTGAAGCTTTCTTT,CASSYRQGAATEAFF
.,TRBV30,TRBD1,TRBJ1-5,TGTGCCTGGGGGAGACAGGGGAGTCAGCCCCAGCATTTT,CAWGRQGSQPQHF
.,TRBV18,.,TRBJ1-3,TGTGCCAGCTCACCACAAGCTTCCTCTGGAAACACCATATATTTT,CASSPQASSGNTIYF
once,TRBV18,TRBD1,TRBJ1-5,TGTGCCAGCTCTCGACAGGGGAGGGCCCAGCATTTT,CASSRQGRAQHF
.,TRBV18,.,TRBJ1-1,TGTGCCAGCTCCGTAATCCGAGCTAACACTGAAGCTTTCTTT,CASSVIRANTEAFF
.,TRBV7-3,TRBD2,TRBJ2-1,TGTGCCAGCAGCACCGGGACTAGCGGGGGGAATGAGCAGTTCTTC,CASSTGTSGGNEQFF
.,TRBV7-2,TRBD1,TRBJ1-1,TGTGCCAGCAGCCTAACAGGGGATGAAGCTTTCTTT,CASSLTGDEAFF
.,TRBV7-9,TRBD2,TRBJ2-1,TGTGCCAGCAGCACTAGCGGGGGGGCCTACAATGAGCAGTTCTTC,CASSTSGGAYNEQFF
few,TRBV2,.,TRBJ2-7,TGTGCCAGCAGTGAACGCGGGGGCCCTCTTCTTTCCTACGAGCAGTACTTC,CASSERGGPLLSYEQYF
.,TRBV7-9,.,TRBJ2-2,TGTGCCAGCAGCCCTTTTTCGGTGAACACCGGGGAGCTGTTTTTT,CASSPFSVNTGELFF
.,TRBV7-6,TRBD1,TRBJ2-7,TGTGCCAGCGCAATTTGGGGACAGGGGGCCGAGCAGTACTTC,CASAIWGQGAEQYF
.,TRBV6-1,.,TRBJ1-3,TGTGCCAGCAGTGATAAGGGGCGCGGTGGAAACACCATATATTTT,CASSDKGRGGNTIYF
.,TRBV20-1,.,TRBJ2-7,TGCAGTGCTAGAATTACCTACGAGCAGTACTTC,CSARITYEQYF
.,TRBV7-2,.,TRBJ2-7,TGTGCCAGCAGCTTAAGGTTAGCGTCCTACGAGCAGTACTTC,CASSLRLASYEQYF
.,TRBV4-3,TRBD2,TRBJ2-7,TGCGCCAGCAGCCAAGAGTGGCGGGGCGGGAGCGAGCAGTACTTC,CASSQEWRGGSEQYF
.,TRBV5-1,TRBD2,TRBJ2-4,TGCGCCAGCAGCCCCCGACTAGCGGGAGGGGGTGGAAACATTCAGTACTTC,CASSPRLAGGGGNIQYF
.,TRBV19,.,TRBJ2-1,TGTGCCAGTAGTATCTTTGGGCAAACACTGAACAATGAGCAGTTCTTC,CASSIFGQTLNNEQFF
.,TRBV7-3,.,TRBJ2-1,TGTGCCAGCAGCTTACAGGGAGGGGGTGCCTACAATGAGCAGTTCTTC,CASSLQGGGAYNEQFF
.,TRBV5-8,TRBD1,TRBJ2-7,TGTGCCAGCAGCTTGGGACAGGGCGAGCAGTACTTC,CASSLGQGEQYF
.,TRBV6-6,.,TRBJ1-2,TGTGCCAGCAGTTACTCGGTGGGGGGCTATGGCTACACCTTC,CASSYSVGGYGYTF
few,TRBV14,TRBD2,TRBJ2-1,TGTGCCAGCAGCCGCACCCTAGCGGGAGGGGATGAGCAGTTCTTC,CASSRTLAGGDEQFF
.,TRBV4-3,TRBD1,TRBJ2-5,TGCGCCAGCAGCCAAGATCGTTACCCAGGGGGCCAAGAGACCCAGTACTTC,CASSQDRYPGGQETQYF
few,TRBV6-5,.,TRBJ2-3,TGTGCCAGCAGCGAGGGAGCGGGCACAGATACGCAGTATTTT,CASSEGAGTDTQYF
.,TRBV4-3,.,TRBJ2-3,TGCGCCAGCAGCCAAGATACTCGGACCCAACGGAGGGAGCAGTATTTT,CASSQDTRTQRREQYF
once,TRBV18,TRBD1,TRBJ1-2,TGTGCCAGCTCACCAGACAGGGCAGTTTCAGGTGGCTACACCTTC,CASSPDRAVSGGYTF
.,TRBV5-5,TRBD1,TRBJ1-2,TGTGCCAGCAGCCCACCGGGACAGGGACGCGGCTACACCTTC,CASSPPGQGRGYTF
.,TRBV6-1,.,TRBJ2-1,TGTGCCAGCAGTGAAGCGAGGGCTAGGGAGCGTGAGCAGTTCTTC,CASSEARAREREQFF
.,TRBV6-5,.,TRBJ1-3,TGTGCCAGCAATCAACAGGGCTTGGGAAACACCATATATTTT,CASNQQGLGNTIYF